This TCR beta chain was identified in a study of response to subunit inactivated influenza vaccine (dated by TCRdb to about 2018). Regarding the complete study: Deep quantitative profiling of the T cell receptor repertoire was used in the study to follow responses to a trivalent subunit inactivated influenza vaccine.

Broader findings and caveats from the paper: The authors suggested that each seasonal influenza vaccination may recruit only a limited number of new T cells.

CDR1 and CDR2 are read off the germline V gene as SGHRS and YFSETQ. Germline trimming amounts to 4 bases on V and 5 bases on J, with 6 as the count of junction bases outside the gene matches. The CDR3 runs 14 residues from the cysteine to the phenylalanine. CDR3 DNA only is kept here, 42 bases in frame from base 1. As to this clonotype: This receptor's antigen is unknown. Base-call qualities are not available, and no considerably larger clone is one nucleotide away.

Libraries came from RT-PCR. This sample was sequenced with an Illumina HiSeq 2500. In-frame beta chains were kept once TCRdb had trimmed the public reads at Q25 with fastp and called clones with MiXCR. Entries are consolidated by CDR3 protein sequence, retaining the most common genes and DNA. This sample comprises hundreds of thousands of distinct CDR3 sequences, over 11% of them detected only once. Roughly 6.4% of the sample lies in the top ten. The clonotype originates from a man in his fifties who received an inactivated influenza vaccine. Donor details come from another sample of the same person, matched by shared clones. Rearrangement joined TRBV5-1 to TRBJ1-5; 7 bases in the middle match TRBD1. The sequenced sample was PBMCs from blood, obtained less than 15 days before vaccination. The CDR3 reads CASSLGQNDQPQHF. The DNA sequence is given as TGCGCCAGCAGCCTGGGACAGAACGATCAGCCCCAGCATTTT. The full variable domain, with segments outside the CDR3 supplied by the reference TRBV5-1 and TRBJ1-5 proteins, appears as KAGVTQTPRYLIKTRGQQVTLSCSPISGHRSVSWYQQTPGQGLQFLFEYFSETQRNKGNFPGRFSGRQFSNSRSEMNVSTLELGDSALYLCASSLGQNDQPQHFGDGTRLSIL.